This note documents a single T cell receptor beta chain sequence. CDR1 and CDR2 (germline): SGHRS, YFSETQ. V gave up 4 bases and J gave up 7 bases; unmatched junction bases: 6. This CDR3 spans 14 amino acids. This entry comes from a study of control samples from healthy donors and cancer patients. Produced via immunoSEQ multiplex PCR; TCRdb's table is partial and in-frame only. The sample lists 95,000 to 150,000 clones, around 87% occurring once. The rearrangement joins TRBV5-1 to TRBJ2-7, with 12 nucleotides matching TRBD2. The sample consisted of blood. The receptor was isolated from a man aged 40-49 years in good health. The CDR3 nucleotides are TGCGCCAGCAGCCCCCTCGGACTAGCGGGGGAGCAGTACTTC. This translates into CASSPLGLAGEQYF.